This TCR beta chain was documented in a study of beta chain features in type 1 diabetes. General study results and limits: Among all four CD4+ subsets, Type 1 diabetes patients had TCRB CDR3s that were moderately but significantly shorter. Resolution of whether HLA type affects TCRB rearrangement was not achieved here.

Cell sorting via CD45RO/CCR7/CD25/CD127/CD95/CD27 was performed to obtain CD4+ naive, central memory, regulatory and stem cell-like memory cells. Germline loops: CDR1 KGHSH, CDR2 LQKENI. CDR3 length: 15 amino acids. Germline trimming cut 3 bases from V and 3 bases from J; bases unmatched to any gene: 7. Isolated RNA was reverse transcribed in full, so expressed TCRB transcripts were sequenced. The protocol was immunoSEQ multiplex PCR, while the TCRdb copy is restricted to in-frame clones and leaves out a portion. Altogether 40,000 to 55,000 clones are present, around 40% being singletons, with the ten largest covering 0.1% to 0.15%. Of note for this clone: Its cognate antigen is unknown.

Sequences were obtained from stem cell memory CD4+ T cells from blood. This rearrangement joins TRBV18 to TRBJ1-2, with 7 bases matching TRBD1. The source of this sequence is a man between 25 and 39 years old with type 1 diabetes. The CDR3 nucleotides read TGTGCCAGCTCACCCTCGACAGGGCGGGACTATGGCTACACCTTC. Amino acids: CASSPSTGRDYGYTF.